Given below is one T cell receptor (beta chain) in context. Its antigen is unknown. The CDR3 totals 14 residues. V lost 4 bases and J lost 2, with 11 bases in between. Germline V gene sequence: CDR1 SGHAT, CDR2 FQNNGV. The entry originates in a study of regulatory T cells in long-lasting Graves disease. Study-wide background: Persistent Graves' disease denoted over 5 years of antithyroid drugs plus positive TSH receptor antibodies.

Time point meaning: persistent/refractory GD, antithyroid drugs over 5 years with positive TRAb. PBMC-extracted RNA yielded the TCR library. Study-wide results and caveats: Preferential use of TRBV28, TRBJ1-2 and TRBJ2-5 was seen in persistent disease.

Investigators prepared the TCR beta libraries by applying iRepertoire HTBI primers and Arm-PCR of CDR3 regions. From the multiplex PCR reads, TCRdb called clonotypes with MiXCR, one entry per CDR3 protein. Found here are hundreds of thousands of distinct CDR3 sequences, under 25% of them singletons; the top ten hold less than 15%. This chain links TRBV11-2 with TRBJ1-1; a possible D gene is TRBD1 (5 bases). The receptor comes from a female donor with Graves disease. The sequencing used peripheral blood mononuclear cells (PBMCs), collected when the disease was refractory, from a patient treated with antithyroid drugs. CDR3 coding DNA: TGTGCCAGCAGCTCGACAGCATCAAACACTGAAGCTTTCTTT. This codes for CASSSTASNTEAFF.